A selection of T cell receptor beta chains follows, all from one sample in a study of blood T cell repertoires in COVID-19. Generated by immunoSEQ multiplex PCR, the TCRdb table keeps only in-frame clones and is missing some. The sample has 95,000 to 130,000 clones; around nine tenths are singletons. Sequenced input: peripheral blood. These receptors were taken from a human donor with active COVID-19. The donor label of this sample is uncertain. Each CDR3 is given with its conserved first and last residue. A D gene is named only where the DNA matches it firmly. Not all rows give a size; the values are once, few, many and, for expanded clones, a class.

j_call v_call clone_size d_call cdr3_aa cdr3_nt
TRBJ2-1 TRBV4-2 . TRBD2 CASSQDNGRGGDEQFF TGTGCCAGCAGCCAAGATAATGGGCGGGGGGGCGATGAGCAGTTCTTC
TRBJ1-1 TRBV5-4 . TRBD1 CASSLGIDGTGVMNTEAFF TGTGCCAGCAGCTTGGGCATAGACGGGACAGGGGTGATGAACACTGAAGCTTTCTTT
TRBJ1-2 TRBV12-3/TRBV12-4 . TRBD1 CASNWQGGSGYTF TGTGCCAGCAATTGGCAGGGGGGATCTGGCTACACCTTC
TRBJ2-3 TRBV4-3 . TRBD2 CASSQRSGGLTDTQYF TGCGCCAGCAGCCAGCGTAGCGGGGGGTTGACAGATACGCAGTATTTT
TRBJ2-2 TRBV5-1 . . CASNALTANTGELFF TGCGCCAGCAACGCATTGACAGCGAACACCGGGGAGCTGTTTTTT
TRBJ2-1 TRBV29-1 . TRBD2 CSGTSGHNEQFF TGCAGTGGGACTAGCGGCCACAATGAGCAGTTCTTC
TRBJ1-5 TRBV28 . . CASRPGSRSLYSNQPQHF TGTGCCAGCAGGCCGGGATCCAGGTCCCTCTATAGCAATCAGCCCCAGCATTTT
TRBJ2-1 TRBV9 . . CASSQRVGGLGFNEQFF TGTGCCAGCAGCCAGAGAGTGGGGGGGCTTGGATTCAATGAGCAGTTCTTC
TRBJ2-5 TRBV19 once . CATSWAGQETQYF TGTGCCACTTCCTGGGCAGGCCAAGAGACCCAGTACTTC
TRBJ2-2 TRBV27 . . CASSLLITGELFF TGTGCCAGCAGTTTATTAATCACCGGGGAGCTGTTTTTT
TRBJ1-1 TRBV28 . TRBD1 CASSASDRGLGNTEAFF TGTGCCAGCAGTGCCTCGGACAGGGGGTTAGGTAACACTGAAGCTTTCTTT
TRBJ2-2 TRBV5-1 . . CASSYRPHIRDGELFF TGCGCCAGCAGCTACCGCCCCCACATTCGGGACGGGGAGCTGTTTTTT
TRBJ1-4 TRBV28 . TRBD1 CASSLATGERGLFF TGTGCCAGCAGTTTAGCGACAGGGGAGAGAGGACTGTTTTTT
TRBJ2-5 TRBV7-8 . . CASTLFRAQETQYF TGTGCCAGCACCCTTTTCAGGGCACAAGAGACCCAGTACTTC
TRBJ2-3 TRBV5-1 . TRBD1 CASGQGADTQYF TGCGCCAGCGGACAGGGGGCAGATACGCAGTATTTT
TRBJ2-7 TRBV4-3 few . CASSPNSGYEQYF TGCGCCAGCAGCCCAAACTCGGGCTACGAGCAGTACTTC
TRBJ1-2 TRBV25-1 . . CASSQTAYGYTF TGTGCCAGCAGTCAGACAGCCTATGGCTACACCTTC
TRBJ1-2 TRBV20-1 . TRBD1 CSASGDRGLYGYTF TGCAGTGCTAGTGGGGACAGGGGGCTTTATGGCTACACCTTC
TRBJ1-5 TRBV28 . . CASVPGANHNQPQHF TGTGCCAGCGTTCCTGGGGCGAATCACAATCAGCCCCAGCATTTT
TRBJ2-7 TRBV7-2 . TRBD2 CASSLDAGGLPYEQYF TGTGCCAGCAGCTTAGATGCGGGGGGCCTTCCCTACGAGCAGTACTTC
TRBJ1-2 TRBV25-1 . . CASSDRGRDGYTF TGTGCCAGCAGTGACAGGGGAAGGGATGGCTACACCTTC
TRBJ2-1 TRBV9 . . CASSNQGSYNEQFF TGTGCCAGCAGCAACCAGGGGTCTTACAATGAGCAGTTCTTC
TRBJ2-1 TRBV5-8 once . CASSLHRAAYNEQFF TGTGCCAGCAGCTTGCACAGGGCAGCATACAATGAGCAGTTCTTC
TRBJ1-1 TRBV19 . TRBD1 CASSTPTGGSTEAFF TGTGCCAGTAGTACCCCAACAGGGGGAAGTACTGAAGCTTTCTTT
TRBJ1-1 TRBV4-3 . TRBD1 CASSQDAGGRDEAFF TGCGCCAGCAGCCAAGACGCAGGGGGTCGGGATGAAGCTTTCTTT
TRBJ1-6 TRBV3-1/TRBV3-2 few . CASSQADSENSPLHF TGTGCCAGCAGCCAAGCGGACTCAGAGAATTCACCCCTCCACTTT
TRBJ1-2 TRBV7-9 few . CASSYSYGYTF TGTGCCAGCAGTTACAGCTATGGCTACACCTTC
TRBJ1-1 TRBV15 . TRBD1 CASQGARNTEAFF TGTGCCTCACAGGGGGCTCGGAACACTGAAGCTTTCTTT
TRBJ2-7 TRBV5-1 . TRBD1 CASSLNRPYVDRGLYEQYF TGCGCCAGCAGCTTGAATAGGCCATATGTCGACAGGGGGCTTTACGAGCAGTACTTC
TRBJ2-5 TRBV24-1 . TRBD2 CATSEPGLATQYF TGTGCCACCAGTGAACCGGGACTAGCCACCCAGTACTTC
TRBJ1-4 TRBV7-9 once TRBD1 CASSQGDVNEKLFF TGTGCCAGCAGCCAGGGGGACGTTAATGAAAAACTGTTTTTT
TRBJ2-2 TRBV2 . . CASIRRRGGNTGELFF TGTGCCAGCATAAGACGGCGGGGAGGTAACACCGGGGAGCTGTTTTTT
TRBJ1-2 TRBV28 . TRBD1 CASRIQGGFGNYGYTF TGTGCCAGCAGGATACAGGGGGGCTTTGGAAACTATGGCTACACCTTC
TRBJ2-3 TRBV7-2 . TRBD2 CASSAPGLAGGTDTQYF TGTGCCAGCAGCGCTCCCGGACTAGCCGGCGGCACAGATACGCAGTATTTT
TRBJ1-5 TRBV7-2 once . CASSTNTGNQPQHF TGTGCCAGCAGCACCAACACGGGGAATCAGCCCCAGCATTTT
TRBJ2-2 TRBV7-9 . TRBD1 CASSADRGWTGELFF TGTGCCAGCAGCGCCGACAGGGGGTGGACCGGGGAGCTGTTTTTT
TRBJ2-1 TRBV7-2 . . CASSSTRARSEQFF TGTGCCAGCAGCTCTACGAGGGCAAGAAGTGAGCAGTTCTTC
TRBJ1-6 TRBV11-2 . . CASSLVRPGGNSPLHF TGTGCCAGCAGCTTAGTCCGCCCGGGGGGTAATTCACCCCTCCACTTT
TRBJ2-7 TRBV6-5 few TRBD1 CASRPGTGGSYEQYF TGTGCCAGCAGACCCGGGACAGGGGGGTCCTACGAGCAGTACTTC
TRBJ2-5 TRBV5-4 . TRBD2 CASSLGNSGGPAQETQYF TGTGCCAGCAGCTTGGGTAATAGCGGGGGGCCCGCGCAAGAGACCCAGTACTTC
TRBJ1-3 TRBV2 few TRBD1 CASRGQGNTIYF TGTGCCAGCAGGGGACAGGGAAACACCATATATTTT
TRBJ2-5 TRBV12-3/TRBV12-4 . . CASSGLLQETQYF TGTGCCAGCAGTGGACTACTTCAAGAGACCCAGTACTTC
TRBJ2-6 TRBV14 . . CASRGGGSGANVLTF TGTGCCAGCAGGGGAGGAGGCTCTGGGGCCAACGTCCTGACTTTC
TRBJ1-1 TRBV11-2 . TRBD1 CATPTGGLNTEAFF TGTGCCACTCCGACAGGGGGCCTGAACACTGAAGCTTTCTTT